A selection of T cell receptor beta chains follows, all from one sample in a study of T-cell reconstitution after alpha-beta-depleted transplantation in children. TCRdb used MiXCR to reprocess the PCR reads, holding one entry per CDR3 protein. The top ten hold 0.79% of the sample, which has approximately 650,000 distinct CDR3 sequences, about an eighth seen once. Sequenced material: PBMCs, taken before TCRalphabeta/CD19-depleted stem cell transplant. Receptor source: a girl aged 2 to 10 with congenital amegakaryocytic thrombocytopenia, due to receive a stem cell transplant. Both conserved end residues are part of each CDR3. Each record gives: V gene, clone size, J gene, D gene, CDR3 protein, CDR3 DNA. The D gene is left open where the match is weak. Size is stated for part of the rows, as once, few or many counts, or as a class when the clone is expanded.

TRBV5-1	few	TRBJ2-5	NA	CASSPLRGDGQETQYF	TGCGCCAGCAGCCCGCTGCGAGGGGACGGACAAGAGACCCAGTACTTC
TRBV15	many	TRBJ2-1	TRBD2	CATSRTREKMGSGRGHEQFF	TGTGCCACCAGCAGAACGAGGGAAAAAATGGGTAGCGGGAGGGGTCATGAGCAGTTCTTC
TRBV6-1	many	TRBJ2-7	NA	CASSVQGRVFDEQYF	TGTGCCAGCAGTGTACAGGGCAGGGTTTTTGACGAGCAGTACTTC
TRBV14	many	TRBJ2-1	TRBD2	CASSQDPSGRLYNEQFF	TGTGCCAGCAGCCAGGATCCAAGCGGGAGGCTATACAATGAGCAGTTCTTC
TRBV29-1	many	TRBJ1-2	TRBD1	CSVEERGGARDYGYTF	TGCAGCGTTGAAGAGAGAGGGGGCGCCCGAGACTATGGCTACACCTTC
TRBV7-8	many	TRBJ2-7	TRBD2	CASSLGTSGALGIYEQYF	TGTGCCAGCAGCCTGGGGACTAGCGGAGCCCTCGGAATCTACGAGCAGTACTTC
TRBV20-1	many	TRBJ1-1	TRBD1	CSAGGLGQAHTEAFF	TGCAGTGCCGGGGGCCTCGGACAGGCCCACACTGAAGCTTTCTTT
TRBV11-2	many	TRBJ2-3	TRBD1	CASSLRGGQGDTDTQYF	TGTGCCAGCAGCCTCCGAGGTGGACAGGGCGACACAGATACGCAGTATTTT
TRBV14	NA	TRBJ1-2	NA	CASSTRNYGYTF	TGTGCCAGCAGCACGCGGAACTATGGCTACACCTTC
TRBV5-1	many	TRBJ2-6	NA	CASSFSETGANVLTF	TGCGCCAGCAGCTTTAGTGAGACTGGGGCCAACGTCCTGACTTTC
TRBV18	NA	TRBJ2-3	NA	CVSSPSGTDTQYF	TGTGTCAGCTCCCCCTCGGGTACAGATACGCAGTATTTT
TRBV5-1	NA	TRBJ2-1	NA	CASSLFLGEGGSYNEQFF	TGCGCCAGCAGCTTGTTTTTGGGGGAAGGTGGCTCCTACAATGAGCAGTTCTTC
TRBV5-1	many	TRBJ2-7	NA	CASSQHPTYEQYF	TGCGCCAGCAGTCAACACCCGACCTACGAGCAGTACTTC
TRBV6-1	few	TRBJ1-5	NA	CASSEEPTVIQHF	TGTGCCAGCAGTGAAGAACCCACGGTTATCCAGCATTTT
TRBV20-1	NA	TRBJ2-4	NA	CSASRGPEAKNIQYF	TGCAGTGCTTCCCGGGGCCCGGAAGCCAAAAACATTCAGTACTTC
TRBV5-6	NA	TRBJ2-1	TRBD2	CASSLDGTSGSNEQFF	TGTGCCAGCAGCCTAGACGGGACTAGCGGGTCCAATGAGCAGTTCTTC
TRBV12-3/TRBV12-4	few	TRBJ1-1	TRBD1	CASTRDRYTEAFF	TGTGCCAGCACCCGGGACAGGTACACTGAAGCTTTCTTT
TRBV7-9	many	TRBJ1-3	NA	CASSRIGHRGNTIYF	TGTGCCAGCAGTAGGATCGGACATCGCGGAAACACCATATATTTT
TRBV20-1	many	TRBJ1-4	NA	CSAREREKLFF	TGCAGTGCTAGAGAACGAGAAAAACTGTTTTTT
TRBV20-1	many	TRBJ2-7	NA	CSARETGSSYEQYF	TGCAGTGCTAGAGAGACGGGTTCCTCCTACGAGCAGTACTTC
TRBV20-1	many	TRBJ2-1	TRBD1	CSARTGTGRLNEQFF	TGCAGTGCTAGAACCGGGACAGGGAGACTGAATGAGCAGTTCTTC
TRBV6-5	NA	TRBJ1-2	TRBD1	CASSYRTGEDGYTF	TGTGCCAGCAGTTACCGGACAGGGGAAGATGGCTACACCTTC
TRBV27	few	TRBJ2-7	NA	CATPSRAYEQYF	TGTGCCACTCCCAGCAGGGCCTACGAGCAGTACTTC
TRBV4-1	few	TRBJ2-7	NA	CASSQDLTEEGYEQYF	TGCGCCAGCAGCCAAGATCTGACGGAGGAGGGCTACGAGCAGTACTTC
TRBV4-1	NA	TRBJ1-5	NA	CASSQVFPRGGLQPQHF	TGCGCCAGCAGCCAAGTATTTCCCAGGGGTGGGTTACAGCCCCAGCATTTT
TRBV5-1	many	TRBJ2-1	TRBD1	CASSSRTGGDEQFF	TGCGCCAGCAGTTCGAGGACAGGGGGAGATGAGCAGTTCTTC
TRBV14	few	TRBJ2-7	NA	CASSQVVHEQYF	TGTGCCAGCAGCCAAGTGGTGCACGAGCAGTACTTC
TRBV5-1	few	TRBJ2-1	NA	CASSPVRDLADNEQFF	TGCGCCAGCAGCCCGGTCCGGGACTTAGCCGACAATGAGCAGTTCTTC
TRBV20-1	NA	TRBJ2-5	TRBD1	CSAREPWTGVLGETQHF	TGCAGTGCGAGGGAACCGTGGACAGGGGTATTGGGGGAGACCCAGCACTTC
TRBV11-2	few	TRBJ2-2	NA	CASSLVRRELFF	TGTGCCAGCAGCTTAGTTCGGCGGGAGCTGTTTTTT
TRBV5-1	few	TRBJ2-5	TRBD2	CASSFMAGVSETQYF	TGCGCCAGCAGCTTTATGGCGGGAGTGTCGGAGACCCAGTACTTC
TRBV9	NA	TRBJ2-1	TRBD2	CASSVGGLAGASNEQFF	TGTGCCAGCAGCGTAGGAGGGCTAGCGGGGGCTTCCAATGAGCAGTTCTTC
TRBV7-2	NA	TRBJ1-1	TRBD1	CASSLNRDRGNTEAFF	TGTGCCAGCAGCTTAAATCGGGACAGGGGCAACACTGAAGCTTTCTTT
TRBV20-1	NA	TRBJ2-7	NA	CSATSGAGAPYEQYF	TGCAGTGCTACCTCAGGGGCGGGAGCCCCCTACGAGCAGTACTTC
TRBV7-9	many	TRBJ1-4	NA	CASSPRQVLATNEKLFF	TGTGCCAGCAGCCCCCGACAGGTCTTGGCAACTAATGAAAAACTGTTTTTT